This TCR beta chain was observed in a study of synovial regulatory T cells in juvenile arthritis (dated by TCRdb to between 2014 and 2017). Notes on the research overall: Among the sequenced patients, three were classified as therapy-naive, methotrexate plus infliximab was given to one, methotrexate was given to five or six, and treatment information was unavailable for one. Effector T cell subsets were also sequenced in this cohort for comparisons, but the Treg dataset alone covers only blood and synovial fluid Treg cells. The TCR repertoire comparisons covered Treg and Teff subsets from fewer than 12 JIA patients with active disease. Using matched patient samples, the researchers compared TCRbeta CDR3 repertoires across three groups: blood iaTreg cells, other blood Treg cells and synovial fluid Treg cells. Here is what the overall study found, with its caveats: Lower TCR diversity was observed in blood iaTreg cells than in other blood Treg cells, consistent with antigen-driven expansion. More CDR3 sequences were shared by synovial Treg cells with iaTreg cells than with other blood Treg cells, and a closer relation was confirmed by Chao-Jaccard similarity. Across patients, iaTreg TCR repertoires were largely private, and these iaTreg repertoires partially overlapped with synovial Teff and blood CPL repertoires.

Preparation of the library involved the immunoSEQ multiplex PCR assay. TCRbeta CDR3 sequencing was carried out by Adaptive Biotechnologies. In the paper's pipeline: Repertoire similarity used the Chao-modified Jaccard index and median clonotype overlap from 200 random subsamples at equal sample size. The similarity analyses were based on either productive nucleotide sequences or amino acid sequences translated in silico. Hierarchical clustering with single linkage and t-SNE based on Chao-modified Jaccard distances were applied for the comparison of repertoires. After normalising for sample size, the researchers measured repertoire diversity with the Renyi index across a range of alpha values. TCRdb mirrors the immuneACCESS table, restricted to in-frame sequences. Some clones are absent from its copies; in checked studies, under half trace to an unresolved V gene, and the reason for the others is unknown. That table gives V, J and clone size, and the DNA gave D and trimming. This sample's table contains 7,500 to 10,000 clones. The biggest ten clones account for roughly 1.9% of the sample.

Based on the germline V gene, the CDR1 and CDR2 sequences are SGHTA and FQGNSA. The CDR3 contains 15 residues, cysteine and phenylalanine counted. The protein alone is recorded here. About this clone: No antigen is known for it.

TCR repertoire donors were approximately 11 juvenile idiopathic arthritis patients with active disease who had not reached inactive disease, 3 polyarticular and 8 oligoarticular. The TCR-sequenced patients had a median age of about 12 years (range about 2.1-22.9) and median disease duration of around seven years (range 0.2-19.1). The samples used for TCR repertoire analysis were collected at two centres in Italy. Peripheral blood mononuclear cells were isolated by Histopaque-1077 density gradient and cryopreserved in around 90% FCS with roughly 10% DMSO. The chain uses TRBV7-2 and TRBJ1-3; absent DNA, TCRdb's TRBD1 call cannot be checked. This TCR was sampled from a donor under 30 with juvenile idiopathic arthritis. Sequencing input: Treg cells from blood. The label giving this sample's cell subset or site can be read as: remaining (HLA-DR-negative) circulating blood Treg cells. The CDR3 in this case is CASSLQGRSGNTIYF.